This is a list of T cell receptor beta chains from one sample in a study of CD8+ T cells in alopecia areata. TCRdb's table, derived via immunoSEQ multiplex PCR, lists solely in-frame clones and lacks some. This table holds 110,000 or so clones, approximately 51% found once. Specimen: CD4+ T cells sorted from blood, collected at week 24, from a patient treated with tofacitinib. These receptors originate from a human donor with alopecia areata. CDR3s include the opening cysteine and the closing phenylalanine or tryptophan. The D gene is left open where the match is weak. Size is stated for part of the rows, as once, few or many counts, or as a class when the clone is expanded.

abundance,v_gene,j_gene,d_gene,len,CDR3nt,CDR3aa
few,TRBV18,TRBJ1-1,.,13,TGTGCCAGCTCAGGACTTGGGGACACTGAAGCTTTCTTT,CASSGLGDTEAFF
.,TRBV20-1,TRBJ2-7,.,11,TGCAGTGCTAGATCACAGTACGAGCAGTACTTC,CSARSQYEQYF
.,TRBV4-1,TRBJ2-5,TRBD2,15,TGCGCCAGCAGCCAAGAATCAGCGGGGGTGAGGACCCAGTACTTC,CASSQESAGVRTQYF
few,TRBV29-1,TRBJ1-5,.,14,TGCAGCGTTGACGAAGGATCTAGCGGTCAGCCCCAGCATTTT,CSVDEGSSGQPQHF
.,TRBV7-2,TRBJ1-1,.,13,TGTGCCAGCAGCTTCCAGGAGAACACTGAAGCTTTCTTT,CASSFQENTEAFF
few,TRBV6-5,TRBJ2-4,TRBD1,15,TGTGCCAGCAGCCCCACCTGGACAGGGAAAAACATTCAGTACTTC,CASSPTWTGKNIQYF
.,TRBV25-1,TRBJ2-2,.,16,TGTGCCAGCAGTGAATCAGGCATCCGGAACACCGGGGAGCTGTTTTTT,CASSESGIRNTGELFF
.,TRBV11-2,TRBJ1-3,TRBD1,18,TGTGCCAGCAGCTTAGCTCGGAGGGGGCATTCCTCTGGAAACACCATATATTTT,CASSLARRGHSSGNTIYF
.,TRBV4-1,TRBJ2-5,TRBD2,15,TGCGCCAGCAGCCCGTACGGGACTAGTGGGGAGACCCAGTACTTC,CASSPYGTSGETQYF
.,TRBV4-2,TRBJ1-5,.,13,TGTGCCAGCAGCCAAGATCTCAATCAGCCCCAGCATTTT,CASSQDLNQPQHF
.,TRBV18,TRBJ2-5,.,11,TGTGCCAGCTCAAATCAAGAGACCCAGTACTTC,CASSNQETQYF
few,TRBV6-1,TRBJ2-4,.,13,TGTGCCAGCAGTGTGTTAGCCAAAAACATTCAGTACTTC,CASSVLAKNIQYF
.,TRBV19,TRBJ2-5,.,12,TGTGCCAGTGGGGTCCCCCAAGAGACCCAGTACTTC,CASGVPQETQYF
.,TRBV30,TRBJ1-6,TRBD1,15,TGTGCCTGGACCACAGGGGCCCCTATGAGGTCACCCCTCCACTTT,CAWTTGAPMRSPLHF
.,TRBV30,TRBJ1-1,.,12,TGTGCCTGGACCAGGGGTGAGACTGAAGCTTTCTTT,CAWTRGETEAFF
.,TRBV18,TRBJ1-2,.,15,TGTGCCAGCTCGCCCGAGGGTATGGTGAGCTATGGCTACACCTTC,CASSPEGMVSYGYTF
.,TRBV7-2,TRBJ2-3,.,16,TGTGCCAGCAGTCTCTTGGGGCGGTGGGGCACAGATACGCAGTATTTT,CASSLLGRWGTDTQYF
few,TRBV29-1,TRBJ2-3,.,14,TGCAGCGTTGGGCAGGGGTCCACCACAGATACGCAGTATTTT,CSVGQGSTTDTQYF
.,TRBV2,TRBJ1-4,.,13,TGTGCCAGCAGTGAAGTCGGCCGGAGGAAACTGTTTTTT,CASSEVGRRKLFF
.,TRBV7-9,TRBJ2-2,.,15,TGTGCCAGCAGCCCGACAGGTTTACTCACCGGGGAGCTGTTTTTT,CASSPTGLLTGELFF
.,TRBV9,TRBJ2-1,.,12,TGTGCCAGCAGCGGGTGGAGAAATGAGCAGTTCTTC,CASSGWRNEQFF
.,TRBV2,TRBJ1-4,.,13,TGTGCCAGCAGGGGCAGGACTAATGAAAAACTGTTTTTT,CASRGRTNEKLFF
.,TRBV7-8,TRBJ2-7,TRBD2,16,TGTGCCAGCAGCTCCCCCTGGTTGAGCGGGGAATACGAGCAGTACTTC,CASSSPWLSGEYEQYF
.,TRBV5-1,TRBJ1-1,.,13,TGCGCCAGCAGCTTTACGGGTATCACTGAAGCTTTCTTT,CASSFTGITEAFF
few,TRBV5-1,TRBJ2-3,TRBD2,15,TGCGCCAGCAGCTTGGTTGCGGGGGGGCCAGATACGCAGTATTTT,CASSLVAGGPDTQYF
.,TRBV6-5,TRBJ1-1,.,11,TGTGCCAGCAGTTCCCTCGGGCGGGCTTTCTTT,CASSSLGRAFF
.,TRBV14,TRBJ2-5,.,11,TGTGCCAGCAGCCAAAGCCAGACCCAGTACTTC,CASSQSQTQYF
once,TRBV4-3,TRBJ2-3,.,15,TGCGCCAGCAGCCAAGATAGGGCGGGCCCAGATACGCAGTATTTT,CASSQDRAGPDTQYF
.,TRBV4-1,TRBJ1-6,.,15,TGCGCCAGCAGCCAAGAAGGTCGGATTAATTCACCCCTCCACTTT,CASSQEGRINSPLHF